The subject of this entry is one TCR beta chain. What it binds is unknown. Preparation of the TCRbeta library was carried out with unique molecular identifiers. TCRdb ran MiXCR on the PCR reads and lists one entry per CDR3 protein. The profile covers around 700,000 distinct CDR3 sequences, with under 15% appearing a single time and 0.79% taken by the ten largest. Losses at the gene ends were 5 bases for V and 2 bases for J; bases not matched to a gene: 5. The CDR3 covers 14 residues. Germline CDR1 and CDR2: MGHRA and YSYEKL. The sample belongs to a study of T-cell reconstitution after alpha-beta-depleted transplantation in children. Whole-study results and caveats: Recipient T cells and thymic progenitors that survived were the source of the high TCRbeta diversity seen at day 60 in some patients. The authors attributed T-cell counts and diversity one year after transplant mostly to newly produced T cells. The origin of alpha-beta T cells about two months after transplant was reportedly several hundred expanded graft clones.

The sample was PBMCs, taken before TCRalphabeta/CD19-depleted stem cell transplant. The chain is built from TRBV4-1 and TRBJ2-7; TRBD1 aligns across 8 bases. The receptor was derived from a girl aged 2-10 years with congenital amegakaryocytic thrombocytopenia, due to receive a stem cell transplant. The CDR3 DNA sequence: TGCGCCAGCAGCGCGGGACAGGACACCTACGAGCAGTACTTC. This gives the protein CASSAGQDTYEQYF.